This T cell receptor beta chain derives from a study of T-cell memory formation after mild COVID-19. The authors produced TCR alpha and TCR beta cDNA libraries with sample barcodes and UMIs by 5'RACE using constant-segment primers. TCRdb re-derived calls from the 5' RACE reads in MiXCR, one entry per CDR3 protein. The table has about 390,000 distinct CDR3 sequences, 15% to 20% seen once; the top ten hold roughly 21%. The study's findings and limits: Second-wave clones reaching peak frequency on day 37 lacked confirmed SARS-CoV-2 specificity. Some responding clones appeared in pre-infection memory, suggesting cross-reactive memory joined. Clones that got smaller from day 15 to 85 had even CD4/CD8, while clones growing later tipped toward CD4+.

In this sample, this clonotype turned up a few times. Its antigen is not known. V lost 2 bases and J lost 4, with 10 bases in between. CDR3 size: 14 residues. CDR1 and CDR2 from the germline V gene are SGHRS and YFSETQ. This clonotype was sampled from a man younger than 35 who had mild COVID-19 (a few samples of this study predate the infection). Cell type and time point are not known. The sequenced material came from PBMCs or a T cell subset sorted from them (not recorded which). The genes are TRBV5-1 and TRBJ2-1, with D uncertain. This CDR3 reads CASSFETLYNEQFF. The CDR3 DNA follows: TGCGCCAGCAGCTTCGAGACACTGTACAATGAGCAGTTCTTC.